Listed below are T cell receptor beta chains from one sample, sequenced in a study of Graves' ophthalmopathy and Graves' hyperthyroidism. TCRdb re-analysed the multiplex PCR reads in MiXCR, keeping a single row per CDR3 protein. Of over a million distinct CDR3 sequences in the sample, 35% to 40% were seen once. Input material: peripheral blood or thyroid tissue (not recorded which). Receptors originate from an adult man with Graves' hyperthyroidism. Each CDR3 is given with its conserved first and last residue. The order of the fields is V gene, J gene, D gene, clone size, CDR3 protein, CDR3 DNA. D genes are given only for firm matches. Expanded clones are given a class, and other clones once, few, many or no size at all.

>TRBV6-4|TRBJ2-7|.|.
CASRDSWTYEQYF
TGTGCCAGCAGGGACAGTTGGACCTACGAGCAGTACTTC
>TRBV9|TRBJ2-3|.|once
CASSADPGTLHFTQYF
TGTGCCAGCAGCGCAGACCCCGGGACACTCCATTTTACGCAGTATTTT
>TRBV19|TRBJ2-7|.|few
CASSIAETYEQYF
TGTGCCAGTAGTATTGCGGAGACCTACGAGCAGTACTTC
>TRBV6-5|TRBJ2-5|TRBD1|many
CASSPGGWETQYF
TGTGCCAGCAGCCCAGGGGGCTGGGAGACCCAGTACTTC
>TRBV3-1|TRBJ1-4|.|.
CASSRRGADEKLFF
TGTGCCAGCAGCCGACGGGGGGCCGATGAAAAACTGTTTTTT
>TRBV20-1|TRBJ2-7|TRBD2|.
CSARTSGRQYEQYF
TGCAGTGCTAGAACTAGCGGGAGACAATACGAGCAGTACTTC
>TRBV5-5|TRBJ1-1|.|.
CASSLKGGSWTEAFF
TGTGCCAGCAGCTTAAAGGGGGGGAGTTGGACTGAAGCTTTCTTT
>TRBV5-5|TRBJ2-7|TRBD1|.
CASREEGQVAYEQYF
TGTGCCAGCAGAGAGGAAGGACAGGTTGCCTACGAGCAGTACTTC
>TRBV25-1|TRBJ1-4|TRBD1|once
CASRASDRGHGWHRYATNEKLFF
TGTGCCAGCCGTGCCTCTGACAGGGGGCACGGCTGGCACAGATATGCAACTAATGAAAAACTGTTTTTT
>TRBV7-9|TRBJ2-7|TRBD1|.
CASSLKGQGAYEQYF
TGTGCCAGCAGCTTAAAAGGACAGGGGGCCTACGAGCAGTACTTC
>TRBV24-1|TRBJ2-2|.|many
CATTAGATGELFF
TGTGCCACCACGGCGGGCGCCACCGGGGAGCTGTTTTTT